These 27 T cell receptor beta chains were all obtained from the same sample, sequenced in a study of identical twins. In TCRdb, the 5' RACE reads were re-called with MiXCR into one record per CDR3 protein. Here the sample spans around 960,000 distinct CDR3 sequences, over 9% being singletons. This sample was shared with a second study, whose subject was yellow fever vaccine responses in identical twins.

Sequenced input: PBMCs. The receptor source for this set is a woman aged 18-35 years in good health.

This clonotype was found a few times. The rearrangement uses TRBV7-2 and TRBJ2-1, with D tentatively TRBD1 (5 bases). CDR3 length: 16 residues. Trimming stripped 2 bases from V and 4 bases from J, with 15 bases between. Germline CDR1 reads SGHTA; CDR2 reads FQGNSA. The CDR3 sequence is CASSLLGPTGYNEQFF. The CDR3 DNA sequence: TGTGCCAGCAGCTTACTCGGGCCTACAGGATACAATGAGCAGTTCTTC.

The chain combines TRBV29-1 with TRBJ2-5, with D perhaps matching TRBD2 (6 bases). This CDR3 region has 12 residues. V lost 5 bases to trimming and J lost 4 bases, with 11 bases between them. The germline CDR1 and CDR2 sequences are SQVTM and ANQGSEA. CDR3 sequence: CSVRLEGETQYF. The CDR3 coding sequence is TGCAGCGTTAGACTAGAAGGAGAGACCCAGTACTTC.

The J gene is TRBJ1-2, the V gene TRBV12-3 or TRBV12-4; 10 nucleotides align to TRBD1. V was pared by 9 bases and J by 6 bases, with 7 bases of the junction left unmatched. CDR3 length equals 13 residues. The CDR3 spells CASTGQGGNGYTF. In nucleotides, the CDR3 is TGTGCCAGTACAGGACAGGGGGGAAATGGCTACACCTTC.

V is TRBV20-1 and J is TRBJ2-7; no reliable D call. CDR3 length: 13 amino acids. Germline CDR1 and CDR2: DFQATT and SNEGSKA (reference sequence). Trimming took off 0 bases at V and 3 bases at J, with 9 bases between the two ends. The CDR3 coding sequence is TGCAGTGCTAGAGATAATACAGACTACGAGCAGTACTTC. Translating it yields CSARDNTDYEQYF.

The table lists this clonotype with a few counts. The rearrangement joins TRBV12-3 or TRBV12-4 to TRBJ1-3, with D perhaps matching TRBD1 (5 bases). Trimming pared 2 bases from V and 0 bases from J, leaving 11 bases between. The length of the CDR3 is 16 residues. The CDR3 spells CASSLRDRASGNTIYF. The CDR3 DNA sequence: TGTGCCAGCAGTTTACGAGACAGAGCCTCTGGAAACACCATATATTTT.

This clonotype came up a few times. The rearrangement joins TRBV4-1 to TRBJ2-2; 9 positions agree with TRBD1. The CDR3 loop spans 16 amino acids. With V trimmed by 2 bases and J by 2 bases, 3 bases remained unmatched. Germline CDR1 and CDR2: MGHRA and YSYEKL. CDR3 in DNA: TGCGCCAGCAGCCAAAAAACAGGGGGCAACACCGGGGAGCTGTTTTTT. It yields the protein CASSQKTGGNTGELFF.

The table lists this clonotype with many counts. The chain carries TRBV29-1 and TRBJ2-7; D unclear. Deletions cut 2 bases from V and 0 bases from J, with 14 bases between. The CDR3 is 15 residues long. Germline values: CDR1 SQVTM, CDR2 ANQGSEA. CDR3 amino acids: CSVELAFPDSYEQYF. The CDR3 nucleotides read TGCAGCGTTGAATTGGCTTTTCCAGACTCCTACGAGCAGTACTTC.

The chain has TRBV3-1 and TRBJ1-2; D is uncertain. The ends were cut back, 4 bases at V and 2 bases at J, with 17 bases in the middle. The germline V gene encodes CDR1 LGHDT and CDR2 YNNKEL (reference sequence). The CDR3 loop spans 16 amino acids. The CDR3 reads CASSPPREGYNYGYTF. CDR3 coding DNA: TGTGCCAGCAGCCCACCGAGGGAGGGATACAACTATGGCTACACCTTC.

The V and J genes are TRBV10-2 and TRBJ2-1, with TRBD2 matching 14 bases. Germline V gene lookup returns CDR1 WSHSY and CDR2 SAAADI. The CDR3 totals 19 residues. The V segment lost 6 bases and the J segment 4 bases; nucleotides outside the gene matches: 14. The DNA of the CDR3 is TGCGCCAGCAGACCCGGGACTAGCGGGAGAGTGGGGGGTTACAATGAGCAGTTCTTC. Protein product: CASRPGTSGRVGGYNEQFF.

This clonotype was seen only a few times. This chain uses TRBV11-2 with TRBJ1-1; D not certain. V lost 2 bases to trimming and J lost 5 bases, with 12 bases between them. The germline gives CDR1 SGHAT, CDR2 FQNNGV. CDR3 size: 14 residues. For the CDR3, the DNA is TGTGCCAGCAGCTTACTCGGTAGCGGTACTGAAGCTTTCTTT. Amino acids: CASSLLGSGTEAFF.

The CDR3 bases are TGTGCCAGCAGCCCCACTGAAACTAGCGGGGCCAATGAGCAGTTCTTC. Translated: CASSPTETSGANEQFF. The chain uses TRBV7-8 and TRBJ2-1; 10 positions match TRBD2. The V and J ends lost 5 bases and 6 bases, in that order; junction bases with no gene match: 10. This CDR3 contains 16 residues. Germline V gene sequence: CDR1 SGHVS, CDR2 FQNEAQ. The entire variable domain, with the rest obtained from reference TRBV7-8 and TRBJ2-1, is as follows: GAGVSQSPRYKVAKRGQDVALRCDPISGHVSLFWYQQALGQGPEFLTYFQNEAQLDKSGLPSDRFFAERPEGSVSTLKIQRTQQEDSAVYLCASSPTETSGANEQFFGPGTRLTVL.

The chain combines TRBV3-1 with TRBJ2-4; D is uncertain. V lost 4 bases, J lost 0 bases, and 19 bases lay in between. From germline, CDR1 is LGHDT and CDR2 YNNKEL (reference sequence). The CDR3 loop spans 18 amino acids. The CDR3 bases are TGTGCCAGCAGCCTAAGGGCTGGGGTCCTATTAGCCAAAAACATTCAGTACTTC. Protein: CASSLRAGVLLAKNIQYF. The full variable domain, its missing parts supplied by reference TRBV3-1 and TRBJ2-4, is DTAVSQTPKYLVTQMGNDKSIKCEQNLGHDTMYWYKQDSKKFLKIMFSYNNKELIINETVPNRFSPKSPDKAHLNLHINSLELGDSAVYFCASSLRAGVLLAKNIQYFGAGTRLSVL.

The genes are TRBV12-3 or TRBV12-4 and TRBJ2-5, with D unresolved. The CDR3 has 12 residues. The V end lost 4 bases, the J end lost 5 bases, and 8 bases lay between the germline ends. The CDR3 DNA sequence: TGTGCCAGCAGTTCTGAAGGGGAGACCCAGTACTTC. It codes for CASSSEGETQYF.

This clonotype was counted between two and nine times. The genes are TRBV24-1 and TRBJ2-1, with D maybe TRBD2 (5 bases). Germline values: CDR1 KGHDR, CDR2 SFDVKD. This CDR3 region has 16 residues. V was shortened by 3 bases and J by 0 bases, with 11 bases between the two germline ends. As DNA, the CDR3 is TGTGCCACCAGTGATCTAACTAGGAGCTCCTACAATGAGCAGTTCTTC. Its translation: CATSDLTRSSYNEQFF.

The chain combines TRBV2 with TRBJ2-1; 13 bases agree with TRBD2. Germline values: CDR1 SNHLY, CDR2 FYNNEI. The CDR3 sequence is 15 residues long. Unmatched junction bases numbered 7, after V lost 4 bases and J lost 10 bases. The CDR3 loop reads CASSATSGREREQFF. The CDR3 DNA is TGTGCCAGCAGTGCAACTAGCGGGAGGGAGAGGGAGCAGTTCTTC.

This clonotype was counted between two and nine times. The J gene is TRBJ1-1, the V gene TRBV7-9, with D tentatively TRBD1 (6 bases). Trimming cost V 5 bases and J 0 bases, with 13 bases left between them. The CDR3 extends over 15 amino acids. The V gene's germline CDR1 is SEHNR and CDR2 FQNEAQ (reference sequence). The CDR3 nucleotides are TGTGCCAGCAGCCCCGGGGGGGGCTTGAACACTGAAGCTTTCTTT. As protein: CASSPGGGLNTEAFF. The variable domain in full, completed from reference TRBV7-9 and TRBJ1-1, reads DTGVSQNPRHKITKRGQNVTFRCDPISEHNRLYWYRQTLGQGPEFLTYFQNEAQLEKSRLLSDRFSAERPKGSFSTLEIQRTEQGDSAMYLCASSPGGGLNTEAFFGQGTRLTVV.

This clonotype was observed a handful of times. V gene TRBV4-1 combines with J gene TRBJ2-1; TRBD2 agrees at 9 bases. CDR1 is MGHRA, CDR2 YSYEKL, per germline. V gave up 0 bases and J gave up 6 bases; unmatched junction bases: 12. The CDR3 loop spans 18 amino acids. The CDR3 DNA follows: TGCGCCAGCAGCCAAGATGGCCTAGCGGGAACGGCGGGCAATGAGCAGTTCTTC. The encoded protein is CASSQDGLAGTAGNEQFF.

Only a few counts were recorded for this clonotype. The chain joins TRBV7-9 to TRBJ1-1, with D tentatively TRBD1 (6 bases). V lost 5 bases and J 1 base, leaving 14 bases between the germline ends. This CDR3 has 15 residues. Germline V gene sequence: CDR1 SEHNR, CDR2 FQNEAQ (reference sequence). The CDR3 DNA follows: TGTGCCAGCAGCATACCCAGGGGAAAGAACACTGAAGCTTTCTTT. Residues: CASSIPRGKNTEAFF.

The rearrangement links TRBV12-3 or TRBV12-4 to TRBJ2-5; D not certain. Deletions cut 3 bases from V and 1 base from J, with 18 bases between. This CDR3 spans 17 amino acids. CDR3 sequence: CASSLRSASSPQETQYF. CDR3 in DNA: TGTGCCAGCAGTTTGAGGTCAGCCAGTTCGCCCCAAGAGACCCAGTACTTC.

In its sample, this clonotype was seen a few times. The chain has TRBV20-1 and TRBJ2-7, with a possible D match to TRBD1 (5 bases). V was clipped by 2 bases and J by 7 bases, with 18 bases between them. This CDR3 region has 14 residues. Germline CDR1 reads DFQATT; CDR2 reads SNEGSKA (reference sequence). CDR3 DNA sequence: TGCAGTGCTAGACCAAGCCCCCACCCAGGGGAGCAGTACTTC. Protein: CSARPSPHPGEQYF.

This clonotype was detected ten times or more. The chain is built from TRBV12-3 or TRBV12-4 and TRBJ2-7; D perhaps matches TRBD2 (6 bases). The V end was cut by 6 bases, the J end by 3 bases, with 15 bases between. The CDR3 contains 14 residues. The CDR3 nucleotides are TGTGCCAGCAGCCTCGCCGGGAGAGACTACGAGCAGTACTTC. Translating it yields CASSLAGRDYEQYF.

This clonotype was recorded a few times. V usage is TRBV5-1 and J usage is TRBJ2-7, with TRBD1 identical over 8 bases. CDR1 and CDR2 from the germline V gene are SGHRS and YFSETQ. The CDR3 is 15 amino acids. The trim removed 3 bases at V and 6 bases at J, leaving 11 bases unmatched. CDR3 sequence reads: CASSCDKGQEAEQYV. The CDR3, as DNA: TGCGCCAGCAGCTGTGACAAGGGACAGGAAGCCGAGCAGTACGTC.

The chain's CDR3 is CASSSRASGGDTQYF. In DNA form, the CDR3 reads TGTGCCAGCAGCTCCCGGGCAAGCGGGGGAGATACGCAGTATTTT. The chain joins TRBV12-3 or TRBV12-4 to TRBJ2-3; 8 bases line up with TRBD2. The V segment lost 6 bases and the J segment 5 bases; nucleotides outside the gene matches: 10. The length of the CDR3 is 15 residues.

The chain couples TRBV5-1 to TRBJ1-2; D remains ambiguous. Germline-derived CDR1 and CDR2 are SGHRS and YFSETQ. The CDR3 contains 15 residues. Trimming took 0 bases from V and 3 from J, leaving 12 bases between them. CDR3 amino acids: CASSLDRVTDYGYTF. The CDR3 region has the DNA TGCGCCAGCAGCTTGGACCGAGTTACAGACTATGGCTACACCTTC.

This clonotype occurred many times. The chain joins TRBV5-1 to TRBJ2-3; D may be TRBD1 (6 bases). V lost 4 bases and J lost 0, with 9 bases in between. The CDR3 is made up of 14 amino acids. Germline CDR1 is SGHRS and CDR2 is YFSETQ. The CDR3 loop reads CASSPDRSTDTQYF. CDR3 DNA sequence: TGCGCCAGCAGCCCCGACAGGAGCACAGATACGCAGTATTTT.

This sequence joins TRBV29-1 and TRBJ2-4; D is perhaps TRBD2 (5 bases). This CDR3 contains 14 residues. CDR1 is SQVTM and CDR2 is ANQGSEA in the germline V gene. The V gene lost 1 base and the J gene lost 3 bases, with 10 bases spanning the gap. The CDR3, as DNA: TGCAGCGTTGAAGGGAGGAGTGGCAAAAACATTCAGTACTTC. Encoded protein: CSVEGRSGKNIQYF.

This clonotype has a count of ten or more. The V gene is TRBV10-3, the J gene TRBJ2-2; D gene uncertain. V shed 3 bases and J shed 5 bases, with 10 bases lying between them. Germline V CDR1 and CDR2: ENHRY, SYGVKD. The CDR3 has 14 amino acids. The CDR3 region is CAISDPKTTGELFF. In nucleotides, the CDR3 is TGTGCCATCAGTGACCCTAAAACGACCGGGGAGCTGTTTTTT.